The 6 T cell receptor beta chains below all came from one sample that was sequenced in a study of blood T cell repertoires in COVID-19. TCRdb keeps only in-frame clones here, not all; method: immunoSEQ multiplex PCR. The data contain about 210,000 clones, around nine tenths of them seen just once; the ten biggest clones take up under 5.5%. Sequencing was done on a sample of peripheral blood. The source of these receptors is a woman aged 40 to 50 with acute or convalescent COVID-19.

This chain uses TRBV4-1 with TRBJ1-1; a weak D match, TRBD1 (6 bases). This CDR3 is built from 15 residues. Trimming took off 3 bases at V and 1 base at J, with 12 bases between the two ends. Germline CDR1 is MGHRA and CDR2 is YSYEKL. In nucleotides, the CDR3 is TGCGCCAGCAGCCATAACAGGGATGCGAACACTGAAGCTTTCTTT. It is translated as CASSHNRDANTEAFF.

The rearrangement joins TRBV7-9 to TRBJ1-2; unclear D gene. The CDR3 is made up of 13 amino acids. Trimming left V 2 bases short and J 3 bases short, with 7 bases between. Per the germline V gene, CDR1 is SEHNR and CDR2 is FQNEAQ (reference sequence). The CDR3 nucleotides are TGTGCCAGCAGCTTACGGGGAGACTATGGCTACACCTTC. This encodes CASSLRGDYGYTF.

The chain links TRBV2 to TRBJ1-2, with 8 bases lining up with TRBD1. V was pared by 6 bases and J by 4 bases, with 10 bases of the junction left unmatched. This CDR3 contains 15 residues. From germline, CDR1 is SNHLY and CDR2 FYNNEI. Written as DNA, the CDR3 is TGTGCCAGCAGAAGAGGACAGGGACGCGGCTATGGCTACACCTTC. Translated: CASRRGQGRGYGYTF.

In regard to this clone: A read error may account for a junction end that differs from germline. This sequence joins TRBV9 and TRBJ2-3; 8 nucleotides agree with TRBD2. CDR1 is SGDLS and CDR2 is YYNGEE in the germline V gene. This CDR3 is built from 16 residues. The DNA for the CDR3 is TGTGCCAGCAGCGTAGGAAACCGGGGGGGCACATATACGCAGTATTTT. It specifies CASSVGNRGGTYTQYF.

This chain links TRBV7-2 with TRBJ1-2, with 7 bases identical to TRBD1. V gave up 3 bases and J gave up 4 bases; unmatched junction bases: 5. The germline CDR1 and CDR2 sequences are SGHTA and FQGNSA. The CDR3 spans 14 residues. CDR3 sequence reads: CASSLYDRVYGYTF. In nucleotides, the CDR3 is TGTGCCAGCAGCTTGTACGACAGGGTCTATGGCTACACCTTC.

This chain connects TRBV7-2 to TRBJ1-1; maybe TRBD1 (5 bases). Germline assignment: CDR1 SGHTA and CDR2 FQGNSA. The CDR3 runs 13 residues. Trimming pared 3 bases from V and 1 base from J, leaving 6 bases between. The CDR3: CASSFQGNTEAFF. The CDR3 nucleotides are TGTGCCAGCAGCTTTCAGGGGAACACTGAAGCTTTCTTT.